The rows below give T cell receptor beta chains drawn from one sample of a study of blood T cell repertoires in COVID-19. Libraries were prepared by immunoSEQ multiplex PCR; TCRdb keeps only in-frame clonotypes and omits some of them. The repertoire includes 300,000 to 400,000 clones, 85% to 90% of them detected once, and 3.5% to 4.5% sits in the top ten. The sequenced sample consisted of peripheral blood. These receptors all stem from a woman between 45 and 65 years old with active or convalescent COVID-19. Each CDR3 is given with its conserved first and last residue. Fields, in order: D gene, V gene, CDR3 length, clone size, J gene, CDR3 protein, CDR3 DNA. D genes are given only for firm matches. Rows may omit the clone size; those that give it use once, few, many or a size class.

d_gene: NA
v_gene: TRBV4-2
len: 15
abundance: NA
j_gene: TRBJ1-6
CDR3aa: CASSQEGAKDSPLHF
CDR3nt: TGTGCCAGCAGCCAAGAGGGGGCCAAGGATTCACCCCTCCACTTT

d_gene: TRBD1
v_gene: TRBV27
len: 16
abundance: NA
j_gene: TRBJ1-2
CDR3aa: CASSWVGGASFQGYTF
CDR3nt: TGTGCCAGCAGTTGGGTAGGGGGCGCCTCTTTTCAGGGCTACACCTTC

d_gene: TRBD1
v_gene: TRBV6-5
len: 14
abundance: NA
j_gene: TRBJ1-1
CDR3aa: CASRRTGPNTEAFF
CDR3nt: TGTGCCAGCAGAAGGACAGGGCCAAACACTGAAGCTTTCTTT

d_gene: NA
v_gene: TRBV7-2
len: 13
abundance: NA
j_gene: TRBJ1-6
CDR3aa: CASSYKTGSPLHF
CDR3nt: TGTGCCAGCAGTTATAAAACAGGTTCACCCCTCCACTTT

d_gene: NA
v_gene: TRBV6-5
len: 13
abundance: NA
j_gene: TRBJ1-5
CDR3aa: CASRQDINQPQHF
CDR3nt: TGTGCCAGCAGACAGGATATCAATCAGCCCCAGCATTTT

d_gene: NA
v_gene: TRBV4-1
len: 15
abundance: once
j_gene: TRBJ2-7
CDR3aa: CASSQETTSSYEQYF
CDR3nt: TGCGCCAGCAGCCAAGAGACTACAAGCTCCTACGAGCAGTACTTC

d_gene: NA
v_gene: TRBV29-1
len: 12
abundance: NA
j_gene: TRBJ2-7
CDR3aa: CSVATATYEQYF
CDR3nt: TGCAGCGTTGCAACAGCCACCTACGAGCAGTACTTC

d_gene: NA
v_gene: TRBV19
len: 13
abundance: NA
j_gene: TRBJ1-5
CDR3aa: CASSIDSDQPQHF
CDR3nt: TGTGCCAGTAGTATCGACAGTGATCAGCCCCAGCATTTT

d_gene: NA
v_gene: TRBV28
len: 13
abundance: NA
j_gene: TRBJ1-2
CDR3aa: CASSDTADYGYTF
CDR3nt: TGTGCCAGCAGTGATACTGCTGACTATGGCTACACCTTC

d_gene: TRBD1
v_gene: TRBV9
len: 15
abundance: NA
j_gene: TRBJ2-5
CDR3aa: CASSVDRGGQETQYF
CDR3nt: TGTGCCAGCAGCGTCGACAGGGGGGGACAAGAGACCCAGTACTTC

d_gene: NA
v_gene: TRBV14
len: 15
abundance: NA
j_gene: TRBJ1-4
CDR3aa: CASSPYGGRNEKLFF
CDR3nt: TGTGCCAGCAGCCCTTACGGGGGGCGGAATGAAAAACTGTTTTTT

d_gene: NA
v_gene: TRBV19
len: 15
abundance: NA
j_gene: TRBJ2-6
CDR3aa: CASSIESSGANVLTF
CDR3nt: TGTGCCAGTAGTATTGAGAGCTCTGGGGCCAACGTCCTGACTTTC

d_gene: TRBD1
v_gene: TRBV7-2
len: 16
abundance: NA
j_gene: TRBJ1-2
CDR3aa: CASTVTIGTGIWGYTF
CDR3nt: TGTGCCAGCACCGTAACTATCGGGACAGGGATATGGGGCTACACCTTC

d_gene: NA
v_gene: TRBV12-3/TRBV12-4
len: 12
abundance: NA
j_gene: TRBJ1-6
CDR3aa: CASSFRATPLHF
CDR3nt: TGTGCCAGCAGTTTCAGGGCAACACCCCTCCACTTT

d_gene: NA
v_gene: TRBV7-9
len: 15
abundance: once
j_gene: TRBJ2-1
CDR3aa: CASSPLDRYHNEQFF
CDR3nt: TGTGCCAGCAGCCCCTTAGACAGGTATCACAATGAGCAGTTCTTC

d_gene: NA
v_gene: TRBV5-1
len: 15
abundance: NA
j_gene: TRBJ2-1
CDR3aa: CASSIDGGLYNEQFF
CDR3nt: TGCGCCAGCAGTATAGACGGGGGACTCTACAATGAGCAGTTCTTC

d_gene: NA
v_gene: TRBV29-1
len: 13
abundance: NA
j_gene: TRBJ1-2
CDR3aa: CSVPAGRGHGYTF
CDR3nt: TGCAGCGTCCCGGCGGGGAGGGGCCATGGCTACACCTTC

d_gene: NA
v_gene: TRBV24-1
len: 15
abundance: NA
j_gene: TRBJ2-1
CDR3aa: CATSDRRDLLQEQFF
CDR3nt: TGTGCCACCAGTGACCGCCGGGACTTGCTCCAAGAGCAGTTCTTC

d_gene: NA
v_gene: TRBV28
len: 14
abundance: NA
j_gene: TRBJ2-7
CDR3aa: CASSGTNLLYEQYF
CDR3nt: TGTGCCAGCAGTGGGACAAACCTTCTCTACGAGCAGTACTTC

d_gene: NA
v_gene: TRBV2
len: 17
abundance: NA
j_gene: TRBJ1-2
CDR3aa: CASSYWGDGGSLYGYTF
CDR3nt: TGTGCCAGCAGTTACTGGGGGGACGGAGGCTCGCTCTATGGCTACACCTTC

d_gene: NA
v_gene: TRBV5-1
len: 12
abundance: NA
j_gene: TRBJ2-2
CDR3aa: CASKGGTGELFF
CDR3nt: TGCGCCAGCAAGGGAGGCACCGGGGAGCTGTTTTTT

d_gene: TRBD1
v_gene: TRBV11-2
len: 19
abundance: NA
j_gene: TRBJ1-1
CDR3aa: CASSLGHNRGQAKNTEAFF
CDR3nt: TGTGCCAGCAGCTTAGGCCATAACAGGGGACAAGCAAAGAACACTGAAGCTTTCTTT